This TCR beta chain is from a study of blood T cells in healthy people across ages. Broader study findings: In long-lived donors, naive CD4+ cell counts and diversity exceeded those of aged donors.

Germline CDR1 SQVTM, CDR2 ANQGSEA. The CDR3 runs 17 residues. V lost 5 bases, J lost 2 bases, and 15 bases stayed unmatched. Primed by a sample-barcoded 5' primer and a J-beta primer mix, a second PCR proceeded for about 6 to 12 cycles. One entry per CDR3 protein, called by TCRdb with MiXCR from the 5' RACE reads. This repertoire shows about 1.8 million distinct CDR3 sequences, 40% to 55% found once; its top ten account for approximately 2%. In this sample, this clonotype turned up a few times. Its antigen is not identified. This receptor was obtained from a woman aged 40 to 50 in good health. What was sequenced was blood. The rearrangement uses TRBV29-1 and TRBJ2-3; 8 nucleotides align to TRBD2. Written as DNA, the CDR3 is TGCAGCGTTTTCTGGCTAGCGGGCTTCGGGCCCACAGATACGCAGTATTTT. This sequence encodes CSVFWLAGFGPTDTQYF.